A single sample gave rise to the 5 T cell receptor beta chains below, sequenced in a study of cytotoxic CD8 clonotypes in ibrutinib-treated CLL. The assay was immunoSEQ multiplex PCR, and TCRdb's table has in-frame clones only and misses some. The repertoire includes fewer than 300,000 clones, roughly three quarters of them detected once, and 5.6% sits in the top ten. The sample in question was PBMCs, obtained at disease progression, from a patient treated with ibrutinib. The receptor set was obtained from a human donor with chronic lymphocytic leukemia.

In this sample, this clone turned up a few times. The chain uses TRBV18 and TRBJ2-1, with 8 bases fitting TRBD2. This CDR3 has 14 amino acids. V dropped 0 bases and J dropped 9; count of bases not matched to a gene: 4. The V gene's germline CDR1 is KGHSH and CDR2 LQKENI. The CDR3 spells CASSPPGLVPEQFF. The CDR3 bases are TGTGCCAGCTCACCACCGGGACTAGTTCCTGAGCAGTTCTTC.

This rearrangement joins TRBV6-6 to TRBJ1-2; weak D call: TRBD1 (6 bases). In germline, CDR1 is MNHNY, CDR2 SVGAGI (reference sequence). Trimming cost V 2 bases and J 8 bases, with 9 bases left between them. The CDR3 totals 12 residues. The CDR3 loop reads CASSYGGQGYTF. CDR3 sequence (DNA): TGTGCCAGCAGTTACGGGGGCCAAGGCTACACCTTC.

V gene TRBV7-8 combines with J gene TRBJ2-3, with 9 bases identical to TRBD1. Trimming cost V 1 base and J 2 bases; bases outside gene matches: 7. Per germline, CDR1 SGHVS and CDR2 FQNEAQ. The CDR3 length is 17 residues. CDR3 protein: CASSLDDRGWATDTQYF. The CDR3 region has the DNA TGTGCCAGCAGCTTAGACGACAGGGGGTGGGCCACAGATACGCAGTATTTT.

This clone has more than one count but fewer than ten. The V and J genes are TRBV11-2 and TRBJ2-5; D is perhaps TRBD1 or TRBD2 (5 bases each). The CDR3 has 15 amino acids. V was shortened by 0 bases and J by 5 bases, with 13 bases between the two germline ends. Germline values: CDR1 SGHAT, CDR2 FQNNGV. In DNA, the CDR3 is TGTGCCAGCAGCTTAGATAGGGGAGAGGGGGAGACCCAGTACTTC. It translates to CASSLDRGEGETQYF. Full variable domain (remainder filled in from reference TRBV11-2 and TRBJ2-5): EAGVAQSPRYKIIEKRQSVAFWCNPISGHATLYWYQQILGQGPKLLIQFQNNGVVDDSQLPKDRFSAERLKGVDSTLKIQPAKLEDSAVYLCASSLDRGEGETQYFGPGTRLLVL.

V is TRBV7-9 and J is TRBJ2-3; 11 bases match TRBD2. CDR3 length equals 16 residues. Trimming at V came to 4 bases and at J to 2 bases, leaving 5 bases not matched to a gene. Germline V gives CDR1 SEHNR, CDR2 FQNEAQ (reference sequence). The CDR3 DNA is TGTGCCAGCAGCTCCGGGACTAGCGGCTACACAGATACGCAGTATTTT. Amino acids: CASSSGTSGYTDTQYF.